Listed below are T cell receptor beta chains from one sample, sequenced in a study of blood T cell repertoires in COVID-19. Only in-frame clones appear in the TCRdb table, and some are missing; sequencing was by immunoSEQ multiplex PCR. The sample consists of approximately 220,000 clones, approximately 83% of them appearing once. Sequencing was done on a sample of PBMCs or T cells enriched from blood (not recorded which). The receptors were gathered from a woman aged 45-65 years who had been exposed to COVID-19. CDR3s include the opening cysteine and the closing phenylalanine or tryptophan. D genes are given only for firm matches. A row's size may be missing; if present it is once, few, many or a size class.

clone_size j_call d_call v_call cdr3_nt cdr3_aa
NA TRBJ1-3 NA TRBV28 TGTGCCAGCATCGCAGGAGGGCCCGGAAACACCATATATTTT CASIAGGPGNTIYF
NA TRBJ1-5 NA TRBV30 TGTGCCTGGAGTGATATAAGCGAGCCCCAGCATTTT CAWSDISEPQHF
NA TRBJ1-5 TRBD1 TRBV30 TGTGCCTGGAGTCCGGGACAGAGCAATCAGCCCCAGCATTTT CAWSPGQSNQPQHF
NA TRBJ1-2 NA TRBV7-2 TGTGCCAGCAGCTTACGGCCAGCAGGGGTCGTATATGGCTACACCTTC CASSLRPAGVVYGYTF
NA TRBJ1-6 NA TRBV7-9 TGTGCCAGCAGCTTAGGACTGGGAGATTCACCCCTCCACTTT CASSLGLGDSPLHF
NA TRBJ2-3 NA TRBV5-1 TGCGCCAGCACCGGGACACTGACTAGCACAGATACGCAGTATTTT CASTGTLTSTDTQYF
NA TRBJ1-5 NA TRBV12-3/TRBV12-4 TGTGCCAGCAGTTTTGGGGGAGGTCAGCCCCAGCATTTT CASSFGGGQPQHF
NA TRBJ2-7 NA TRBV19 TGTGCCAGTAGTATAGATCCGGGTTACGAGCAGTACTTC CASSIDPGYEQYF
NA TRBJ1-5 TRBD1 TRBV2 TGTGCCAGCAATTTTAGGACAGGGGGGAATCAGCCCCAGCATTTT CASNFRTGGNQPQHF
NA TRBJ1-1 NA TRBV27 TGTGCCAGCAGTCCCGAGGGGGGGAGGACGACTGAAGCTTTCTTT CASSPEGGRTTEAFF
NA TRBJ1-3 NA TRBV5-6 TGTGCCAGCAGAATTCGACACGGTCTTGGAAACACCATATATTTT CASRIRHGLGNTIYF
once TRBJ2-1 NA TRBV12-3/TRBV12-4 TGTGCCAGCAGTTTGAGCCGTAGTGGGCAGTTCTTC CASSLSRSGQFF
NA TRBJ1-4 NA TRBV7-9 TGTGCCAGCAGCTTGGGCAGAACTAATGAAAAACTGTTTTTT CASSLGRTNEKLFF
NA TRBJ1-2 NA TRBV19 TGTGCCAGTAGTATAGCATCTTCGGGAGGGAACTATGGCTACACCTTC CASSIASSGGNYGYTF
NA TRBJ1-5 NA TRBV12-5 TGTGCTAGTGGTTCTTTACAGGGCTATCAGCCCCAGCATTTT CASGSLQGYQPQHF
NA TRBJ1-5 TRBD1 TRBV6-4 TGTGCCAGCGCAGGACAGGGAATCGCACACAATCAGCCCCAGCATTTT CASAGQGIAHNQPQHF
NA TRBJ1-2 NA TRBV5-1 TGCGCCAGCAGCTTGGGGGAGCTTAATAACTATGGCTACACCTTC CASSLGELNNYGYTF
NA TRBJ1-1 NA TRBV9 TGTGCCAGCAGCGTAGATTCCCAGGGGAAGCTCACTGAAGCTTTCTTT CASSVDSQGKLTEAFF
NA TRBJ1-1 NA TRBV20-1 TGCAGTGCTAGGGAGGATTTCTTT CSAREDFF
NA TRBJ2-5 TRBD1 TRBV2 TGTGCCAGCAGTCTTACAGGGGCCGGGACCCAGTACTTC CASSLTGAGTQYF
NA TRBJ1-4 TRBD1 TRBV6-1 TGTGCCAGCAGTGAACAACAGGGGTTTGCAACTAATGAAAAACTGTTTTTT CASSEQQGFATNEKLFF
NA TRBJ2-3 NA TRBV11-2 TGTGCCAGCAGCCTCGACTTATCAGATACGCAGTATTTT CASSLDLSDTQYF
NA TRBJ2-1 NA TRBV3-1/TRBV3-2 TGTGCCAGCAGCCAAGATGATGGACTATACAATGAGCAGTTCTTC CASSQDDGLYNEQFF
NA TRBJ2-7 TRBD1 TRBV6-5 TGTGCCAGCACCGAGGGACAGGGAGAATACTTC CASTEGQGEYF
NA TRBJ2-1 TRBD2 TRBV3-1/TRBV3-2 TGTGCCAGCAGCCGGATTCTAGCGGGTGGTTACAATGAGCAGTTCTTC CASSRILAGGYNEQFF